The 27 T cell receptor beta chains below come from one sample, sequenced in a study of T cells after yellow fever vaccination. Using its own MiXCR run on the 5' RACE reads, TCRdb lists one record per CDR3 protein. The table lists 610,000 or so distinct CDR3 sequences, 10% to 15% of them singletons, with about 16% in the top ten. The sample was PBMCs, taken on the day of the yellow fever booster vaccination. The receptors were gathered from a man aged 30 to 45 who received the YFV17D yellow fever vaccine.

This clonotype has a handful of counts. This chain's CDR3 is CASSLIASSGSEQFF. CDR3 nucleotides: TGTGCCAGCAGCCTAATAGCGTCATCGGGCAGTGAGCAGTTCTTC. This chain joins TRBV11-2 and TRBJ2-1, with D maybe TRBD2 (5 bases). CDR3 length equals 15 residues. Trimming took 5 bases from V and 9 from J, leaving 20 bases between them. Germline V lookup: CDR1 SGHAT, CDR2 FQNNGV. The full variable domain, rest sourced from reference TRBV11-2 and TRBJ2-1, is EAGVAQSPRYKIIEKRQSVAFWCNPISGHATLYWYQQILGQGPKLLIQFQNNGVVDDSQLPKDRFSAERLKGVDSTLKIQPAKLEDSAVYLCASSLIASSGSEQFFGPGTRLTVL.

The chain is built from TRBV9 and TRBJ2-7; maybe TRBD1 (6 bases). V lost 0 bases and J lost 5, with 12 bases in between. The CDR3 runs 14 residues. Looked up from germline, CDR1 is SGDLS and CDR2 is YYNGEE. Written as DNA, the CDR3 is TGTGCCAGCAGCGTAGATAGGGGGAGCCACGAGCAGTACTTC. This encodes CASSVDRGSHEQYF.

In its sample, this clonotype was seen a few times. The rearrangement uses TRBV30 and TRBJ1-1; D is unresolved. This CDR3 is built from 14 residues. CDR1 is GTSNPN, CDR2 SVGIG, per germline (reference sequence). V dropped 5 bases and J dropped 2 bases, with 15 bases sitting between them. CDR3 coding DNA: TGTGCCTGGGAACCGGGAGTTCTCAACACTGAAGCTTTCTTT. Its protein product is CAWEPGVLNTEAFF.

The gene calls are TRBV28 and TRBJ2-5; possibly TRBD1 for D (5 bases). The length of the CDR3 is 14 residues. Between the trimmed V and J ends, which lost 7 bases and 3 bases, there was a span of 15 bases. The germline gives CDR1 MDHEN, CDR2 SYDVKM. The chain's CDR3 is CASNFRVTKETQYF. The CDR3 DNA reads TGTGCCAGCAATTTCAGGGTGACCAAAGAGACCCAGTACTTC. Full variable domain (rest looked up from reference TRBV28 and TRBJ2-5): DVKVTQSSRYLVKRTGEKVFLECVQDMDHENMFWYRQDPGLGLRLIYFSYDVKMKEKGDIPEGYSVSREKKERFSLILESASTNQTSMYLCASNFRVTKETQYFGPGTRLLVL.

This clonotype has more than one count but fewer than ten. V usage is TRBV11-2 and J usage is TRBJ2-3; D perhaps matches TRBD2 (5 bases). The V end was cut by 2 bases, the J end by 2 bases, with 14 bases between. This CDR3 spans 16 amino acids. Germline CDR1 is SGHAT and CDR2 is FQNNGV. The CDR3 DNA is TGTGCCAGCAGCTTAAGGTGGGAGTGGGCCACAGATACGCAGTATTTT. Amino acid sequence: CASSLRWEWATDTQYF.

The J gene is TRBJ1-2, the V gene TRBV3-1; D gene uncertain. The CDR3 loop spans 12 amino acids. Trimming removed 3 bases from V and 8 bases from J, with 10 bases in between. Germline V gives CDR1 LGHDT, CDR2 YNNKEL (reference sequence). CDR3 residues: CASSQEGGGYTF. CDR3 sequence (DNA): TGTGCCAGCAGCCAGGAAGGCGGAGGCTACACCTTC. The complete variable domain, with remaining parts taken from reference TRBV3-1 and TRBJ1-2, reads DTAVSQTPKYLVTQMGNDKSIKCEQNLGHDTMYWYKQDSKKFLKIMFSYNNKELIINETVPNRFSPKSPDKAHLNLHINSLELGDSAVYFCASSQEGGGYTFGSGTRLTVV.

This clonotype was counted only a few times. The V and J genes are TRBV20-1 and TRBJ1-1; no firm D call. Germline V CDR1 and CDR2: DFQATT, SNEGSKA (reference sequence). Trimming took off 6 bases at V and 0 bases at J, with 8 bases between the two ends. The CDR3 loop spans 12 amino acids. CDR3 sequence (DNA): TGCAGTGCCCTCGGTGTGAACACTGAAGCTTTCTTT. It yields the protein CSALGVNTEAFF.

The sample holds a few counts of this clonotype. The CDR3 DNA follows: TGTGCCAGCACCGAAGGGAGGGCGTGGTATTTT. Amino acids: CASTEGRAWYF. The J gene is TRBJ2-3, the V gene TRBV28, with 7 nucleotides matching TRBD2. V gave up 7 bases and J gave up 14 bases; unmatched junction bases: 9. The CDR3 contains 11 residues. Germline assignment: CDR1 MDHEN and CDR2 SYDVKM. Complete variable domain (other parts from reference TRBV28 and TRBJ2-3): DVKVTQSSRYLVKRTGEKVFLECVQDMDHENMFWYRQDPGLGLRLIYFSYDVKMKEKGDIPEGYSVSREKKERFSLILESASTNQTSMYLCASTEGRAWYFGPGTRLTVL.

As to this clonotype: At one end the junction does not follow the germline gene, possibly because of a read error. The chain is built from TRBV19 and TRBJ2-1; D is perhaps TRBD2 (5 bases). Germline-derived CDR1 and CDR2 are LNHDA and SQIVND (reference sequence). The CDR3 is 14 amino acids. The chain's CDR3 is CASNFGLAYNEEFF. DNA for the CDR3: TGTGCCAGTAATTTCGGACTGGCCTACAATGAGGAGTTCTTC.

This clonotype was picked up one time. This chain connects TRBV11-2 to TRBJ2-7, with D perhaps matching TRBD2 (6 bases). CDR1 SGHAT and CDR2 FQNNGV come from the germline V gene. Trimming stripped 5 bases from V and 2 bases from J, with 16 bases between. The CDR3 has 15 amino acids. As DNA, the CDR3 is TGTGCCAGCAGCGGGGGACTTTCACCAACCTACGAGCAGTACTTC. It translates to CASSGGLSPTYEQYF. Full variable domain (outside the CDR3, taken from reference TRBV11-2 and TRBJ2-7): EAGVAQSPRYKIIEKRQSVAFWCNPISGHATLYWYQQILGQGPKLLIQFQNNGVVDDSQLPKDRFSAERLKGVDSTLKIQPAKLEDSAVYLCASSGGLSPTYEQYFGPGTRLTVT.

This clonotype came up a few times. The chain couples TRBV7-8 to TRBJ2-5, with D possibly TRBD2 on 6 matching bases. Trimming removed 6 bases from V and 4 bases from J, with 18 bases in between. From germline, CDR1 is SGHVS and CDR2 FQNEAQ. CDR3 size: 15 residues. The CDR3 nucleotides read TGTGCCAGCAGTCCGAACCCGGACTATGGAGAGACCCAGTACTTC. Translated, it gives CASSPNPDYGETQYF.

This chain joins TRBV20-1 and TRBJ2-2, with D hard to call. CDR1 and CDR2 from the germline V gene are DFQATT and SNEGSKA (reference sequence). V was trimmed by 1 base and J by 10 bases, leaving 16 bases between them. This CDR3 is built from 14 residues. The CDR3 sequence: CSARGETVDVELFF. DNA for the CDR3: TGCAGTGCTAGAGGGGAAACGGTAGACGTGGAGCTGTTTTTT.

CDR3 loop: CASSLTAVDTGELFF. The DNA of the CDR3 is TGTGCCAGCAGCTTAACGGCGGTGGACACCGGGGAGCTGTTTTTT. The chain carries TRBV7-3 and TRBJ2-2; D gene uncertain. Germline values: CDR1 SGHTA, CDR2 FQGTGA. The CDR3 spans 15 residues. Trimming pared 0 bases from V and 3 bases from J, leaving 8 bases between.

The chain uses TRBV12-3 or TRBV12-4 and TRBJ1-3; D not certain. V lost 5 bases, J lost 1 base, and 12 bases lay in between. The CDR3 is 15 residues long. CDR3 DNA sequence: TGTGCCAGCAGTACCGTTATAGGGTCTGGAAACACCATATATTTT. Protein product: CASSTVIGSGNTIYF.

This clonotype has only a few counts. The gene calls are TRBV29-1 and TRBJ1-1; D is uncertain. Trimming shortened V by 4 bases and J by 6 bases, and 21 bases separated the two germline ends. The CDR3 consists of 15 residues. CDR1 SQVTM and CDR2 ANQGSEA come from the germline V gene. CDR3 DNA: TGCAGCGTTGGGGGTGAGGGCGCCCACCTATCTGAAGCTTTCTTT. Residues: CSVGGEGAHLSEAFF. The full variable domain, its missing parts supplied by reference TRBV29-1 and TRBJ1-1, is SAVISQKPSRDICQRGTSLTIQCQVDSQVTMMFWYRQQPGQSLTLIATANQGSEATYESGFVIDKFPISRPNLTFSTLTVSNMSPEDSSIYLCSVGGEGAHLSEAFFGQGTRLTVV.

This clonotype was seen repeatedly, ten times or more. The J gene is TRBJ2-2, the V gene TRBV4-3; 11 bases match TRBD2. The CDR3 extends over 17 amino acids. V was clipped by 0 bases and J by 6 bases; unmatched bases: 6. Per the germline V gene, CDR1 is LGHNA and CDR2 is YSLEER. Written as DNA, the CDR3 is TGCGCCAGCAGCCAAGAAACACTAGCGGGAGTGGCCGGGGAGCTGTTTTTT. Protein: CASSQETLAGVAGELFF.

At least ten counts were recorded for this clonotype. This rearrangement joins TRBV5-6 to TRBJ2-5; D uncertain. V shed 1 base and J shed 5 bases, with 3 bases lying between them. This CDR3 comprises 11 residues. CDR1 and CDR2 from the germline V gene are SGHDT and YYEEEE. The CDR3 sequence: CASSLFETQYF. In nucleotides, the CDR3 is TGTGCCAGCAGCTTGTTTGAGACCCAGTACTTC.

This clonotype was counted at least ten times. The V and J genes are TRBV6-2 or TRBV6-3 and TRBJ2-7; 9 bases are shared with TRBD2. CDR3 length equals 13 residues. Germline CDR1 is MNHEY and CDR2 is SVGEGT. V gave up 7 bases and J gave up 7 bases; unmatched junction bases: 8. The CDR3 nucleotides are TGTGCCAGCACGCCGCGGCGGGAGGGAGAGCAGTACTTC. It translates to CASTPRREGEQYF.

The chain recombines TRBV4-2 with TRBJ2-7; D is ambiguous. The germline gives CDR1 LGHNA, CDR2 YNFKEQ. CDR3 length: 16 amino acids. The V end was cut by 0 bases, the J end by 5 bases, with 17 bases between. CDR3 loop: CASSQDGQAIADEQYF. The CDR3 bases are TGTGCCAGCAGCCAAGACGGGCAGGCAATAGCCGACGAGCAGTACTTC.

This chain joins TRBV7-2 and TRBJ2-5, with TRBD2 matching 10 bases. Germline CDR1 and CDR2: SGHTA and FQGNSA. The V and J ends lost 1 base and 4 bases, in that order; junction bases with no gene match: 6. The CDR3 length is 16 residues. The CDR3 nucleotides read TGTGCCAGCAGCTTAGAGCTAGCGGGAGTTGGAGAGACCCAGTACTTC. Encoded protein: CASSLELAGVGETQYF.

This clonotype was counted between two and nine times. The rearrangement joins TRBV6-1 to TRBJ1-5; D perhaps matches TRBD1 (6 bases). The V end was cut by 6 bases, the J end by 1 base, with 16 bases between. Germline CDR1 is MNHNS and CDR2 is SASEGT. The length of the CDR3 is 16 residues. DNA for the CDR3: TGTGCCAGCAGCCAACAGGGCTTAGGAAGCAATCAGCCCCAGCATTTT. Translated, it gives CASSQQGLGSNQPQHF.

V is TRBV2 and J is TRBJ2-7; D not certain. The V end was cut by 5 bases, the J end by 10 bases, with 18 bases between. The CDR3 is 13 amino acids. Per the germline V gene, CDR1 is SNHLY and CDR2 is FYNNEI. The CDR3 DNA reads as TGTGCCAGCAGTTCCACCGATACCACGAAACAGTACTTC. Translating gives CASSSTDTTKQYF.

The chain uses TRBV30 and TRBJ2-5, with TRBD1 as a possible D gene (5 bases). The CDR3 has 13 residues. Per germline, CDR1 GTSNPN and CDR2 SVGIG (reference sequence). The V end lost 2 bases, the J end lost 1 base, and 8 bases lay between the germline ends. The CDR3, as DNA: TGTGCCTGGAGTACGGACACCCAAGAGACCCAGTACTTC. Translation gives CAWSTDTQETQYF.

The rearrangement joins TRBV20-1 to TRBJ1-2, with a weak D call TRBD1 (5 bases). The V and J ends lost 3 bases and 1 base respectively, with 15 bases between them. Germline loops: CDR1 DFQATT, CDR2 SNEGSKA (reference sequence). This CDR3 is built from 15 residues. CDR3 in amino acids: CSASGGMRSNYGYTF. CDR3 in DNA: TGCAGTGCTAGCGGGGGGATGCGGAGTAACTATGGCTACACCTTC.

This clonotype came up a few times. The chain recombines TRBV20-1 with TRBJ1-4, with D possibly TRBD1 on 5 matching bases. This CDR3 is 12 amino acids long. Trimming left V 6 bases short and J 5 bases short, with 10 bases between. Germline V CDR1 and CDR2: DFQATT, SNEGSKA (reference sequence). The CDR3 reads CSALGPNEKLFF. CDR3 DNA: TGCAGTGCCTTGGGACCAAATGAAAAACTGTTTTTT.

The V call is TRBV3-1, the J call TRBJ1-5; D is unclear. The length of the CDR3 is 13 residues. Deletions cut 0 bases from V and 6 bases from J, with 6 bases between. Germline-derived CDR1 and CDR2 are LGHDT and YNNKEL (reference sequence). This CDR3 is CASSQDRVQPQHF. CDR3 nucleotide sequence: TGTGCCAGCAGCCAAGATCGGGTTCAGCCCCAGCATTTT. The full variable domain, completed using reference TRBV3-1 and TRBJ1-5, is DTAVSQTPKYLVTQMGNDKSIKCEQNLGHDTMYWYKQDSKKFLKIMFSYNNKELIINETVPNRFSPKSPDKAHLNLHINSLELGDSAVYFCASSQDRVQPQHFGDGTRLSIL.

This clonotype was seen repeatedly, ten times or more. The CDR3 sequence: CASSYDGSATDTQYF. CDR3 nucleotides: TGTGCCAGCAGCTACGATGGCTCTGCCACAGATACGCAGTATTTT. The V gene is TRBV7-2, the J gene TRBJ2-3; D is uncertain. Trimming pared 4 bases from V and 2 bases from J, leaving 13 bases between. The CDR3 has 15 amino acids. Germline lookup yields CDR1 SGHTA and CDR2 FQGNSA.